The 17 T cell receptor beta chains in this list originate from one sample, sequenced in a study of blood T cell repertoires in COVID-19. TCRdb's table, derived via immunoSEQ multiplex PCR, lists solely in-frame clones and lacks some. The table lists some 110,000 clones, over 80% of them singletons. The sample was peripheral blood. The receptors derive from a man under 40 with acute or convalescent COVID-19.

This sequence joins TRBV30 and TRBJ2-5; D remains ambiguous. The CDR3 spans 12 residues. V was pared by 2 bases and J by 5 bases, with 9 bases between. CDR1 is GTSNPN and CDR2 is SVGIG in the germline V gene (reference sequence). The CDR3 spells CAWSRSRETQYF. The CDR3 coding sequence is TGTGCCTGGAGTCGTTCGCGGGAGACCCAGTACTTC. Full variable domain (missing parts from reference TRBV30 and TRBJ2-5): SQTIHQWPATLVQPVGSPLSLECTVEGTSNPNLYWYRQAAGRGLQLLFYSVGIGQISSEVPQNLSASRPQDRQFILSSKKLLLSDSGFYLCAWSRSRETQYFGPGTRLLVL.

The V and J genes are TRBV7-8 and TRBJ1-6, with 9 bases lining up with TRBD1. The trim removed 8 bases at V and 7 bases at J, leaving 6 bases unmatched. Germline CDR1 SGHVS, CDR2 FQNEAQ. The CDR3 runs to 14 residues. Here the CDR3 reads CASSRDRENSPLHF. CDR3 nucleotide sequence: TGTGCCAGCTCCAGGGACAGGGAAAATTCACCCCTCCACTTT.

The chain combines TRBV5-6 with TRBJ1-2; D perhaps matches TRBD1 (5 bases). The CDR3 consists of 15 residues. From germline, CDR1 is SGHDT and CDR2 YYEEEE. Trimming removed 4 bases from V and 5 bases from J, with 18 bases in between. CDR3 region: CASSPGAPDIYGYTF. As DNA, the CDR3 is TGTGCCAGCAGCCCCGGAGCCCCGGACATTTATGGCTACACCTTC. Complete variable domain (other parts from reference TRBV5-6 and TRBJ1-2): DAGVTQSPTHLIKTRGQQVTLRCSPKSGHDTVSWYQQALGQGPQFIFQYYEEEERQRGNFPDRFSGHQFPNYSSELNVNALLLGDSALYLCASSPGAPDIYGYTFGSGTRLTVV.

This clone appeared a single time. The chain joins TRBV4-2 to TRBJ1-2; D gene ambiguous. Germline V gene data show CDR1 as LGHNA and CDR2 as YNFKEQ. The CDR3 has 15 residues. The V end lost 0 bases, the J end lost 2 bases, and 10 bases lay between the germline ends. DNA for the CDR3: TGTGCCAGCAGCCAAGAGAGGCAGACGAACTATGGCTACACCTTC. Protein: CASSQERQTNYGYTF.

The chain employs TRBV5-1 and TRBJ2-1, with 12 bases fitting TRBD2. V lost 5 bases to trimming and J lost 0 bases; unmatched junction nucleotides: 12. Germline lookup yields CDR1 SGHRS and CDR2 YFSETQ. The CDR3 covers 19 residues. The CDR3 sequence: CASRPLGLAGGSSYNEQFF. Here the CDR3 DNA reads TGCGCCAGCAGACCTCTCGGGCTAGCGGGAGGGAGCTCCTACAATGAGCAGTTCTTC. Variable domain in full (rest from reference TRBV5-1 and TRBJ2-1): KAGVTQTPRYLIKTRGQQVTLSCSPISGHRSVSWYQQTPGQGLQFLFEYFSETQRNKGNFPGRFSGRQFSNSRSEMNVSTLELGDSALYLCASRPLGLAGGSSYNEQFFGPGTRLTVL.

In this sample, this clone turned up once. This chain uses TRBV27 with TRBJ1-5; possibly TRBD1 for D (5 bases). Germline assignment: CDR1 MNHEY and CDR2 SMNVEV (reference sequence). This CDR3 contains 16 residues. Trimming removed 5 bases at V and 0 bases at J, with 14 bases between. CDR3 loop: CASSPETGFSNQPQHF. The CDR3 DNA follows: TGTGCCAGCAGTCCCGAAACAGGATTTAGCAATCAGCCCCAGCATTTT.

This chain joins TRBV5-6 and TRBJ2-1, with 13 bases identical to TRBD2. The CDR3 is made up of 17 amino acids. V shed 5 bases, J shed 0 bases, and the junction held 5 bases outside the gene matches. Germline CDR1 SGHDT, CDR2 YYEEEE. CDR3 region: CASSSGTSGTSYNEQFF. As DNA, the CDR3 is TGTGCCAGCAGTAGCGGGACTAGCGGGACCTCCTACAATGAGCAGTTCTTC.

The chain employs TRBV19 and TRBJ2-1; 8 bases are a match to TRBD2. The length of the CDR3 is 13 residues. Per germline, CDR1 LNHDA and CDR2 SQIVND (reference sequence). Germline trimming cut 3 bases from V and 12 bases from J; bases unmatched to any gene: 7. The CDR3 DNA reads as TGTGCCAGTAGTATTAGCGGGGAATTTGGGCAGTTCTTC. As protein: CASSISGEFGQFF.

This rearrangement joins TRBV7-9 to TRBJ2-1; 9 nucleotides agree with TRBD2. CDR1 is SEHNR, CDR2 FQNEAQ, per germline (reference sequence). CDR3 length equals 16 residues. The V and J ends lost 2 bases and 5 bases, in that order; junction bases with no gene match: 7. The CDR3 DNA sequence: TGTGCCAGCAGCTTATCGGGCGGGGGGGCCCACAATGAGCAGTTCTTC. It specifies CASSLSGGGAHNEQFF. The entire variable domain, with the rest obtained from reference TRBV7-9 and TRBJ2-1, is as follows: DTGVSQNPRHKITKRGQNVTFRCDPISEHNRLYWYRQTLGQGPEFLTYFQNEAQLEKSRLLSDRFSAERPKGSFSTLEIQRTEQGDSAMYLCASSLSGGGAHNEQFFGPGTRLTVL.

This chain connects TRBV12-3 or TRBV12-4 to TRBJ1-2; the D gene is possibly TRBD1 (6 bases). V was pared by 6 bases and J by 7 bases, with 9 bases between. CDR3 length: 11 amino acids. The CDR3 reads CASRQTGGYTF. CDR3 DNA: TGTGCCAGCAGGCAGACAGGTGGCTACACCTTC.

This rearrangement joins TRBV18 to TRBJ1-4; D is perhaps TRBD1 (6 bases). Trimming cost V 8 bases and J 7 bases, with 14 bases left between them. The length of the CDR3 is 13 residues. Germline V CDR1 and CDR2: KGHSH, LQKENI. The CDR3 region has the DNA TGTGCCAGCACGGTGACAGGAATTGAAAAACTGTTTTTT. This gives the protein CASTVTGIEKLFF.

The chain has TRBV11-2 and TRBJ2-1; the D gene is possibly TRBD2 (6 bases). The germline V gene encodes CDR1 SGHAT and CDR2 FQNNGV. The CDR3 spans 15 residues. V was clipped by 3 bases and J by 2 bases, with 11 bases between them. As DNA, the CDR3 is TGTGCCAGCAGCTTGGGGGGAGCGGCCTACAATGAGCAGTTCTTC. Translation: CASSLGGAAYNEQFF.

V gene TRBV18 combines with J gene TRBJ1-5, with unresolved D. The ends were cut back, 6 bases at V and 2 bases at J, with 11 bases in the middle. Germline assignment: CDR1 KGHSH and CDR2 LQKENI. The CDR3 has 14 residues. CDR3 nucleotides: TGTGCCAGCTCCCCTAATCGGGGCAATCAGCCCCAGCATTTT. Translated: CASSPNRGNQPQHF.

The chain combines TRBV29-1 with TRBJ2-1, with a possible D match to TRBD2 (5 bases). Trimming took 7 bases from V and 6 from J, leaving 16 bases between them. Looked up from germline, CDR1 is SQVTM and CDR2 is ANQGSEA. This CDR3 region has 13 residues. Here the CDR3 DNA reads TGCAGCGCCCTCCCCCGAGAGGGCAATGAGCAGTTCTTC. This translates into CSALPREGNEQFF.

The chain recombines TRBV3-1 (or the pseudogene TRBV3-2) with TRBJ2-3, with 7 bases identical to TRBD2. The V gene end was trimmed by 4 bases and the J gene end by 0 bases; junction bases not matched to a gene: 4. Germline V gene data show CDR1 as LGHDT and CDR2 as YNNKEL (reference sequence). The CDR3 has 15 residues. CDR3 nucleotide sequence: TGTGCCAGCAGCCTTGTAGCGGGTAGCACAGATACGCAGTATTTT. Translating it yields CASSLVAGSTDTQYF.

Only a few counts were recorded for this clone. V usage is TRBV25-1 and J usage is TRBJ2-1; D might be TRBD2 (7 bases). Germline-derived CDR1 and CDR2 are MGHDK and SYGVNS. CDR3 length: 15 amino acids. Trimming took off 2 bases at V and 3 bases at J, with 11 bases between the two ends. The CDR3 protein is CASSELRGGYNEQFF. The CDR3 DNA reads as TGTGCCAGCAGTGAACTTAGGGGGGGCTACAATGAGCAGTTCTTC.

This clone has just a few counts. The chain combines TRBV5-1 with TRBJ1-1; D possibly corresponds to TRBD1 (6 bases). Germline V gives CDR1 SGHRS, CDR2 YFSETQ. V shed 5 bases and J shed 4 bases, with 18 bases lying between them. There are 15 residues in the CDR3. CDR3 sequence (DNA): TGCGCCAGCAGAGAGGGGGTCATCGTATCCACTGAAGCTTTCTTT. It codes for CASREGVIVSTEAFF.